Detailed here is one T cell receptor beta chain. These data come from a study of shared T cell receptors in the human thymus. TCRdb's table, derived via immunoSEQ multiplex PCR, lists solely in-frame clones and lacks some. In the table there are 500,000 to 550,000 clones, 70% to 80% of which are singletons. With V trimmed by 0 bases and J by 8 bases, 10 bases remained unmatched. CDR1 is KGHSH and CDR2 is LQKENI in the germline V gene. The CDR3 totals 16 residues. These data are also associated with another study on human thymus T cells. This second report adds: Healthy Finnish infants having corrective surgery for congenital heart defects served as donors. Corrective cardiac operations yielded the resected thymus tissue. Repertoires sampled from thymus and blood appeared biased in V and J gene usage. What related research reported was that thymic repertoires overlapped highly among unrelated individuals.

This sequence originates from a boy younger than two with a congenital heart defect. Sequencing was done on a sample of thymocytes. The chain combines TRBV18 with TRBJ2-3; 8 bases line up with TRBD2. CDR3 sequence (DNA): TGTGCCAGCTCACCACCCGGACTAGCTAGTAGGGGTACGCAGTATTTT. This sequence encodes CASSPPGLASRGTQYF.